Listed below are T cell receptor beta chains from one sample, sequenced in a study of CD8 T cells in Susac syndrome. TCRdb reprocessed the immunoSEQ multiplex PCR reads via MiXCR and lists one record per CDR3 protein. This sample has 100,000 to 150,000 distinct CDR3 sequences, with around 96% found just once. Material: CD8+ T cells from PBMCs. All receptors come from a human donor with Susac syndrome. Each CDR3 is given with its conserved first and last residue. Each record gives: V gene, D gene, clone size, J gene, CDR3 protein, CDR3 DNA. The D gene is left open where the match is weak. Size values are once, few and many counts, or a class for expanded clones, and some rows have none.

TRBV12-3/TRBV12-4	-	once	TRBJ2-5	CASKYNLETQYF	TGTGCCAGCAAATATAACCTGGAGACCCAGTACTTC
TRBV7-9	TRBD1	-	TRBJ2-7	CASSRQGDEQYF	TGTGCCAGCAGCCGACAGGGGGACGAGCAGTACTTC
TRBV9	-	-	TRBJ2-3	CASSVVPGSDTQYF	TGTGCCAGCAGCGTAGTGCCAGGGTCGGATACGCAGTATTTT
TRBV4-3	TRBD2	-	TRBJ2-3	CASSQALIAGAGSSTDTQYF	TGCGCCAGCAGCCAAGCGTTGATAGCGGGAGCCGGGAGTAGCACAGATACGCAGTATTTT
TRBV29-1	TRBD2	-	TRBJ2-3	CSVGSSGSTDTQYF	TGCAGCGTTGGGTCTAGCGGGAGTACAGATACGCAGTATTTT
TRBV28	-	-	TRBJ1-6	CASSSGANSPLHF	TGTGCCAGCAGCTCGGGGGCGAATTCACCCCTCCACTTT
TRBV10-3	-	-	TRBJ1-2	CATLGRDDGYTF	TGTGCCACCCTAGGACGGGATGATGGCTACACCTTC
TRBV5-4	-	once	TRBJ2-3	CASSLDPGTSHTDTQYF	TGTGCCAGCAGCTTGGACCCTGGGACTTCTCACACAGATACGCAGTATTTT
TRBV3-1	TRBD2	once	TRBJ2-4	CASSPGTSGFVDIQYF	TGTGCCAGCAGCCCCGGGACTAGCGGGTTCGTCGACATTCAGTACTTC
TRBV5-4	-	-	TRBJ1-2	CASSGGWGGSTF	TGTGCCAGCAGCGGGGGATGGGGGGGCTCCACCTTC
TRBV4-1	-	-	TRBJ1-1	CASSRGAGNTEAFF	TGCGCCAGCAGCCGCGGGGCCGGGAACACTGAAGCTTTCTTT
TRBV5-1	TRBD2	-	TRBJ2-1	CASSSLAGVENEQFF	TGCGCCAGCAGCTCACTAGCGGGAGTAGAGAATGAGCAGTTCTTC
TRBV7-8	-	-	TRBJ1-5	CASSPSPTGLKPQHF	TGTGCCAGCAGCCCCTCCCCGACAGGCCTAAAGCCCCAGCATTTT
TRBV13	-	-	TRBJ2-5	CASSLRAGWETQYF	TGTGCCAGCAGCTTAAGGGCAGGGTGGGAGACCCAGTACTTC
TRBV7-2	-	-	TRBJ1-2	CASSFRALRIYGYTF	TGTGCCAGCAGCTTTCGCGCCCTCCGAATCTATGGCTACACCTTC
TRBV20-1	TRBD1	-	TRBJ1-1	CSAPPQGGTEAFF	TGCAGTGCTCCCCCCCAGGGGGGTACTGAAGCTTTCTTT
TRBV18	-	-	TRBJ1-4	CASSPANEKLFF	TGTGCCAGCTCACCCGCTAATGAAAAACTGTTTTTT
TRBV27	-	-	TRBJ1-1	CASSSFHRAGNTEAFF	TGTGCCAGCAGTTCTTTTCACAGGGCGGGGAACACTGAAGCTTTCTTT
TRBV29-1	TRBD1	-	TRBJ2-7	CSVEGARTGGLVSYEQYF	TGCAGCGTTGAAGGCGCCAGGACAGGGGGTTTAGTGAGCTACGAGCAGTACTTC
TRBV5-1	-	-	TRBJ1-1	CASSLTGEAFF	TGCGCCAGCAGCTTAACGGGTGAAGCTTTCTTT
TRBV4-1	-	-	TRBJ1-1	CASSRDNLNTEAFF	TGCGCCAGCAGCCGGGACAACTTAAACACTGAAGCTTTCTTT
TRBV6-2/TRBV6-3	-	few	TRBJ1-5	CASSYSEQVGQPQHF	TGTGCCAGCAGTTACTCGGAACAGGTGGGTCAGCCCCAGCATTTT
TRBV5-6	-	-	TRBJ2-3	CASSLAADTQYF	TGTGCCAGCAGCTTGGCGGCAGATACGCAGTATTTT
TRBV12-3/TRBV12-4	-	-	TRBJ2-3	CASTDNRDSGTDTQYF	TGTGCCAGCACCGATAACAGGGATTCCGGCACAGATACGCAGTATTTT
TRBV2	-	-	TRBJ2-2	CASSLEGGELFF	TGTGCCAGCAGTCTGGAGGGCGGGGAGCTGTTTTTT
TRBV7-8	-	-	TRBJ1-5	CASSHEGNQPQHF	TGTGCCAGCAGCCATGAGGGGAATCAGCCCCAGCATTTT
TRBV9	TRBD2	-	TRBJ2-3	CASSETGTSSPGDTQYF	TGTGCCAGCAGCGAAACCGGGACTAGCAGCCCAGGGGATACGCAGTATTTT
TRBV30	-	-	TRBJ1-5	CACSISNQPQHF	TGTGCCTGTTCTATCAGTAATCAGCCCCAGCATTTT
TRBV9	-	-	TRBJ2-7	CASSVLVRGEQYF	TGTGCCAGCAGCGTATTGGTCAGGGGCGAGCAGTACTTC
TRBV7-8	-	-	TRBJ2-3	CASGALRTSTDTQYF	TGTGCCAGCGGAGCTCTGAGAACGTCCACAGATACGCAGTATTTT
TRBV7-6	-	few	TRBJ2-3	CASSAERGDTQYF	TGTGCCAGCAGCGCCGAGAGGGGAGATACGCAGTATTTT
TRBV3-1	TRBD2	-	TRBJ2-1	CASSQGAGGYNEQFF	TGTGCCAGCAGCCAGGGAGCGGGAGGTTACAATGAGCAGTTCTTC